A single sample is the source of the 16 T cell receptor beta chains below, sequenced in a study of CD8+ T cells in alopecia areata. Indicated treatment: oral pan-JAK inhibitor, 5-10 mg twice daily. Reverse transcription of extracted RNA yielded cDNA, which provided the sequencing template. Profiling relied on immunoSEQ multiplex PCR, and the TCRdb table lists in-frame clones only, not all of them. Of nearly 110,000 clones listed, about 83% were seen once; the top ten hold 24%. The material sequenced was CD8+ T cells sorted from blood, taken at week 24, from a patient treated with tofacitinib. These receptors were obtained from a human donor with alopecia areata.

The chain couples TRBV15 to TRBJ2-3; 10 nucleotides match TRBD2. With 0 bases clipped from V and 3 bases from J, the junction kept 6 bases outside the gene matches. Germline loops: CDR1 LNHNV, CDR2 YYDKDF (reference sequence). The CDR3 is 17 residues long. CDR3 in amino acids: CATSRDEGLAVTDTQYF. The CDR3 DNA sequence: TGTGCCACCAGCAGAGATGAAGGACTAGCGGTTACAGATACGCAGTATTTT.

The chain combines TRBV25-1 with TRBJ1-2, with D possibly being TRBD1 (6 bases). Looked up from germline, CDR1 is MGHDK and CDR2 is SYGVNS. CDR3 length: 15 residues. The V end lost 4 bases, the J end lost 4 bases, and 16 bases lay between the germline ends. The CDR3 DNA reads TGTGCCAGCAGTGGAATGGACAGTGTATCCTATGGCTACACCTTC. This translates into CASSGMDSVSYGYTF.

As DNA, the CDR3 is TGTGCCAGCAGCCATCCCTCAACAGGAGGGAATGAGCAGTTCTTC. Its translation: CASSHPSTGGNEQFF. The chain uses TRBV4-2 and TRBJ2-1, with TRBD2 as a possible D gene (6 bases). Trimming shortened V by 3 bases and J by 7 bases, and 16 bases separated the two germline ends. Germline CDR1 reads LGHNA; CDR2 reads YNFKEQ. The CDR3 is made up of 15 amino acids.

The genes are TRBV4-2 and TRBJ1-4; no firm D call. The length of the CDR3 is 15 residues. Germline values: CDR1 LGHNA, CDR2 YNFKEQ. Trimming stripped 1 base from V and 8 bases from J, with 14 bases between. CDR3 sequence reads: CASSQGREGREKLFF. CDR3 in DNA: TGTGCCAGCAGCCAAGGCCGGGAGGGTAGAGAAAAACTGTTTTTT.

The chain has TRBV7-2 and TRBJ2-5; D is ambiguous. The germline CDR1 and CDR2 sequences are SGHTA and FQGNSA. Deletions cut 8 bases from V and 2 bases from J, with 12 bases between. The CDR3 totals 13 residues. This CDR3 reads CASCLNLQETQYF. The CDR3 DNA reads TGTGCCAGCTGTCTTAACTTACAAGAGACCCAGTACTTC.

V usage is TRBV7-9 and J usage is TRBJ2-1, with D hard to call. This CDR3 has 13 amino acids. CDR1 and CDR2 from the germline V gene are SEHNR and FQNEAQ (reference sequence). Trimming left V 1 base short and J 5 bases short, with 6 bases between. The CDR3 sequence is CASSLVQHNEQFF. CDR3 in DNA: TGTGCCAGCAGCTTAGTCCAACACAATGAGCAGTTCTTC.

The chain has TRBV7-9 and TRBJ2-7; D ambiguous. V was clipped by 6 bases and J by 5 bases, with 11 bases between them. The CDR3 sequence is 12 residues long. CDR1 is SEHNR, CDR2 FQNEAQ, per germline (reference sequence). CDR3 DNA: TGTGCCAGCAGTCCTGTACCGGACGAGCAGTACTTC. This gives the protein CASSPVPDEQYF.

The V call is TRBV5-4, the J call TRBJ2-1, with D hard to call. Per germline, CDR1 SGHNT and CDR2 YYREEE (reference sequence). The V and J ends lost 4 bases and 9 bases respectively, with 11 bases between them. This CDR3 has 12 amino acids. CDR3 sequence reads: CASSEDPGEQFF. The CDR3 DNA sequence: TGTGCCAGCAGCGAGGACCCTGGTGAGCAGTTCTTC.

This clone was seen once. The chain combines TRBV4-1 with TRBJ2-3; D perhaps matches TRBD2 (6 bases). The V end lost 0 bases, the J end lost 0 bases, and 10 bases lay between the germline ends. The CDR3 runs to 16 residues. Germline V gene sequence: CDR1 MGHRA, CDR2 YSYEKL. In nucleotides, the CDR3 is TGCGCCAGCAGCCAAGATCCAGCGGGTAGCACAGATACGCAGTATTTT. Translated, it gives CASSQDPAGSTDTQYF.

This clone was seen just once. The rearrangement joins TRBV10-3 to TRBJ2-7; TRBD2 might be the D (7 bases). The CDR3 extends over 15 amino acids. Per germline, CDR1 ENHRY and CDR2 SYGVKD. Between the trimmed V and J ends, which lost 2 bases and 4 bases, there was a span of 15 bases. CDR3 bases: TGTGCCATCAGTGAGACCCGGGGGGCAAATTACGAGCAGTACTTC. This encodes CAISETRGANYEQYF.

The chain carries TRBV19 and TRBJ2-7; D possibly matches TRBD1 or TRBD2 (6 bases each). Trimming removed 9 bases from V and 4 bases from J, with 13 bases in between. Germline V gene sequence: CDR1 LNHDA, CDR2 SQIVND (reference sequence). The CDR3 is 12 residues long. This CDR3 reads CASGGAEYEQYF. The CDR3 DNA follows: TGTGCCAGCGGGGGCGCGGAGTACGAGCAGTACTTC.

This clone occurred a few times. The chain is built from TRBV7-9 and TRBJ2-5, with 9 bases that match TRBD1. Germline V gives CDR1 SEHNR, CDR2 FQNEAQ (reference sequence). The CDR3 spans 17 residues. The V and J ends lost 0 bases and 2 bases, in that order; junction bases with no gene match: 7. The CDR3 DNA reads TGTGCCAGCAGCTTAGCGCGGGGACAGGGCCCTCAAGAGACCCAGTACTTC. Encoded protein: CASSLARGQGPQETQYF.

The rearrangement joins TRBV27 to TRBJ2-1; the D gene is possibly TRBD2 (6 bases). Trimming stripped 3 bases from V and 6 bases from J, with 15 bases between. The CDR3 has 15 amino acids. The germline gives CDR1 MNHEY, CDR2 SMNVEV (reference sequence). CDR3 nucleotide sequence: TGTGCCAGCAGTTTCCTCGGAGGGCTCTCCAATGAGCAGTTCTTC. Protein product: CASSFLGGLSNEQFF.

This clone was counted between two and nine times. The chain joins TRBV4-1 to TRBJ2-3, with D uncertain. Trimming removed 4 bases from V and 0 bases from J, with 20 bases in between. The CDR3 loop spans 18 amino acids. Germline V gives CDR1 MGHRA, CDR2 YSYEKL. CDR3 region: CASSPTTVGHQSTDTQYF. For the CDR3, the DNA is TGCGCCAGCAGCCCTACGACCGTGGGCCACCAAAGCACAGATACGCAGTATTTT.

The CDR3 loop reads CASSPVAADTQYF. The CDR3, as DNA: TGCGCCAGCAGCCCCGTTGCGGCAGATACGCAGTATTTT. The gene calls are TRBV4-1 and TRBJ2-3; D is unresolved. V was trimmed by 4 bases and J by 4 bases, leaving 9 bases between them. CDR1 and CDR2 from the germline V gene are MGHRA and YSYEKL. This CDR3 contains 13 residues.

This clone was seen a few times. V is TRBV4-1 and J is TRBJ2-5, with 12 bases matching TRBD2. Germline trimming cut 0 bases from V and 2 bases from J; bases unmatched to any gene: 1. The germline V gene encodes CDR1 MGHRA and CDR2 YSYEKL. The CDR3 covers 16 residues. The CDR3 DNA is TGCGCCAGCAGCCAAGAGACTAGCGGGGGTCAAGAGACCCAGTACTTC. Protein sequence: CASSQETSGGQETQYF.